Following are 29 T cell receptor beta chains from one sample sequenced in a study of cytomegalovirus exposure and HLA in healthy donors. Amplification used 60 Vbeta primers and 13 Jbeta primers. The assay was immunoSEQ multiplex PCR, and TCRdb's table has in-frame clones only and misses some. The sample contains roughly 150,000 clones, roughly 67% of which appear only once. The sample was PBMCs. The receptors shown here come from a young woman in good health and CMV-seropositive.

The chain employs TRBV7-2 and TRBJ1-6; 7 positions match TRBD1. V shed 3 bases and J 5 bases; nucleotides not matched to a gene: 7. The CDR3 runs 16 residues. The germline CDR1 and CDR2 sequences are SGHTA and FQGNSA. CDR3 sequence reads: CASSLGGQAHNSPLHF. In DNA, the CDR3 is TGTGCCAGCAGCTTGGGTGGACAGGCTCATAATTCACCCCTCCACTTT.

The rearrangement uses TRBV29-1 and TRBJ2-1, with 11 positions matching TRBD2. Looked up from germline, CDR1 is SQVTM and CDR2 is ANQGSEA. CDR3 size: 15 residues. The V gene end was trimmed by 7 bases and the J gene end by 0 bases; junction bases not matched to a gene: 5. CDR3 nucleotide sequence: TGCAGCGCTAAGGGGACTAGCGGCTCCTACAATGAGCAGTTCTTC. Amino acids: CSAKGTSGSYNEQFF.

The chain carries TRBV28 and TRBJ1-5, with 9 bases matching TRBD1. J was trimmed by 1 base and V by 5 bases; bases with no gene match: 6. This CDR3 spans 16 amino acids. Germline assignment: CDR1 MDHEN and CDR2 SYDVKM. CDR3 loop: CASSTGGGWSNQPQHF. In DNA, the CDR3 is TGTGCCAGCAGTACAGGGGGCGGATGGAGCAATCAGCCCCAGCATTTT.

The chain links TRBV5-1 to TRBJ2-5; 8 bases align to TRBD2. With 0 bases clipped from V and 4 bases from J, the junction kept 14 bases outside the gene matches. The CDR3 loop spans 18 amino acids. Germline values: CDR1 SGHRS, CDR2 YFSETQ. The chain's CDR3 is CASSLGRGGRIHPETQYF. CDR3 bases: TGCGCCAGCAGCTTGGGCCGGGGGGGCCGAATCCATCCAGAGACCCAGTACTTC.

About this clone itself: At one end the junction does not follow the germline gene, possibly because of a read error. This chain links TRBV5-8 with TRBJ1-3; D not certain. Germline CDR1 reads SGHTS; CDR2 reads YDEGEE. The CDR3 length is 13 residues. For the CDR3, the DNA is TGTGCCAGCAGCTTGGGTACACTGAGGCGCCCTGATTTT. Residues: CASSLGTLRRPDF.

The chain has TRBV7-9 and TRBJ1-4; 9 bases match TRBD1. The V segment lost 5 bases and the J segment 5 bases; nucleotides outside the gene matches: 6. Germline V gene lookup returns CDR1 SEHNR and CDR2 FQNEAQ (reference sequence). The CDR3 is 15 amino acids. The CDR3 loop is CASSRTGEGNEKLFF. The CDR3, as DNA: TGTGCCAGCAGCCGGACAGGGGAGGGGAATGAAAAACTGTTTTTT.

This clone was detected once. This chain connects TRBV7-3 to TRBJ2-3; D is possibly TRBD2 (7 bases). CDR1 SGHTA and CDR2 FQGTGA come from the germline V gene. V was pared by 5 bases and J by 3 bases, with 18 bases between. The CDR3 consists of 16 residues. The CDR3 loop is CASSHTMGGRTDTQYF. In nucleotides, the CDR3 is TGTGCCAGCAGCCACACCATGGGGGGGCGTACAGATACGCAGTATTTT.

V and J are TRBV6-6 and TRBJ2-5, with D perhaps TRBD1 (7 bases). The CDR3 spans 13 residues. V shed 6 bases and J shed 5 bases, with 13 bases lying between them. Germline CDR1 is MNHNY and CDR2 is SVGAGI (reference sequence). The CDR3 loop is CASSTRGEETQYF. The CDR3 DNA is TGTGCCAGCAGCACCAGGGGGGAGGAGACCCAGTACTTC.

The chain has TRBV2 and TRBJ2-7, with TRBD2 as a possible D gene (5 bases). Germline lookup yields CDR1 SNHLY and CDR2 FYNNEI. The CDR3 runs to 15 residues. V was cut by 6 bases and J by 4 bases, with 19 bases left in between. The CDR3 protein is CASSLRTDDQYEQYF. As DNA, the CDR3 is TGTGCCAGCAGCTTAAGGACTGACGATCAATACGAGCAGTACTTC.

The chain is built from TRBV7-6 and TRBJ1-3; the D gene is possibly TRBD1 (6 bases). From germline, CDR1 is SGHVS and CDR2 FNYEAQ. The CDR3 spans 17 residues. V lost 5 bases to trimming and J lost 0 bases, with 17 bases between them. CDR3 in DNA: TGTGCCAGCAGCCCATACAGACAGGCCCTCTCTGGAAACACCATATATTTT. Protein sequence: CASSPYRQALSGNTIYF.

The chain has TRBV5-1 and TRBJ2-1; 7 bases line up with TRBD2. The CDR3 has 18 residues. Germline lookup yields CDR1 SGHRS and CDR2 YFSETQ. The J segment lost 6 bases and the V segment lost 4 bases, leaving 19 bases of the junction unmatched. The CDR3 bases are TGCGCCAGCAGCCAAGAAGACCCGATACTAGCGAAAATCAATGAGCAGTTCTTC. This codes for CASSQEDPILAKINEQFF.

The chain recombines TRBV5-1 with TRBJ2-1; 7 bases line up with TRBD2. J was trimmed by 4 bases and V by 6 bases; bases with no gene match: 10. The CDR3 extends over 15 amino acids. CDR1 is SGHRS, CDR2 YFSETQ, per germline. CDR3 coding DNA: TGCGCCAGCACCCCCGGGGAGGGTTCGTACAATGAGCAGTTCTTC. This encodes CASTPGEGSYNEQFF.

The chain links TRBV6-6 to TRBJ1-2; TRBD1 matches at 8 bases. Germline V gives CDR1 MNHNY, CDR2 SVGAGI (reference sequence). The CDR3 loop spans 14 amino acids. With V trimmed by 2 bases and J by 8 bases, 7 bases remained unmatched. The CDR3 reads CASSYRGQGQGYTF. DNA for the CDR3: TGTGCCAGCAGTTACCGCGGACAGGGCCAGGGCTACACCTTC.

The rearrangement joins TRBV11-3 to TRBJ2-1; 8 bases are shared with TRBD2. Germline V gene lookup returns CDR1 SGHNT and CDR2 YENEEA. The junction had 7 bases not matched to a gene; V was cut back by 6 bases and J by 9 bases. CDR3 length: 13 residues. Written as DNA, the CDR3 is TGTGCCAGCAGTCCGGGGGGGTCGTCTGAGCAGTTCTTC. Translation gives CASSPGGSSEQFF.

This chain connects TRBV10-3 to TRBJ2-7; 10 bases align to TRBD1. The germline CDR1 and CDR2 sequences are ENHRY and SYGVKD. The CDR3 is 15 amino acids. With V trimmed by 0 bases and J by 5 bases, 4 bases remained unmatched. The CDR3 DNA is TGTGCCATCAGTGAGTCGACGACAGGGGGCCACGAGCAGTACTTC. Translating it yields CAISESTTGGHEQYF.

This chain connects TRBV19 to TRBJ1-4; 7 nucleotides agree with TRBD1. Trimming took 5 bases from V and 7 from J; bases not matched to a gene: 10. Germline CDR1 reads LNHDA; CDR2 reads SQIVND (reference sequence). The CDR3 runs 15 residues. CDR3 DNA: TGTGCCAGTAGTTCCACAGGGGTAGAGAGTGAAAAACTGTTTTTT. It encodes CASSSTGVESEKLFF. The whole variable domain, filled in from reference TRBV19 and TRBJ1-4, reads DGGITQSPKYLFRKEGQNVTLSCEQNLNHDAMYWYRQDPGQGLRLIYYSQIVNDFQKGDIAEGYSVSREKKESFPLTVTSAQKNPTAFYLCASSSTGVESEKLFFGSGTQLSVL.

The genes are TRBV7-2 and TRBJ1-6, with 8 bases lining up with TRBD1. Per the germline V gene, CDR1 is SGHTA and CDR2 is FQGNSA. The CDR3 is 15 residues long. After removal of 8 bases from V and 5 bases from J, the junction contained 8 bases not matched to a gene. The CDR3 sequence is CASGRYRGNNSPLHF. CDR3 DNA: TGTGCCAGCGGACGATACAGGGGGAATAATTCACCCCTCCACTTT.

The chain employs TRBV4-3 and TRBJ2-1; 12 bases are a match to TRBD2. The V gene end was trimmed by 4 bases and the J gene end by 6 bases; junction bases not matched to a gene: 7. Germline V lookup: CDR1 LGHNA, CDR2 YSLEER. The CDR3 is made up of 16 amino acids. CDR3 DNA sequence: TGCGCCAGCAGCCGACTAGCGGGGGCGGTGGGCAATGAGCAGTTCTTC. It codes for CASSRLAGAVGNEQFF.

The chain has TRBV10-3 and TRBJ1-4; D perhaps matches TRBD1 (6 bases). The germline CDR1 and CDR2 sequences are ENHRY and SYGVKD. This CDR3 region has 16 residues. V was shortened by 0 bases and J by 8 bases, with 16 bases between the two germline ends. The CDR3 nucleotides read TGTGCCATCAGTGAGTCGTTGACAGGAGGTGGAGAAAAACTGTTTTTT. Amino acids: CAISESLTGGGEKLFF.

The genes are TRBV5-6 and TRBJ2-1; D ambiguous. CDR3 length equals 17 residues. The germline V gene encodes CDR1 SGHDT and CDR2 YYEEEE. Trimming removed 2 bases from V and 0 bases from J, with 15 bases in between. CDR3 nucleotide sequence: TGTGCCAGCAGCTTACCACCCGATCTTAGCTCCTACAATGAGCAGTTCTTC. Protein sequence: CASSLPPDLSSYNEQFF. The full variable domain, with the rest looked up from reference TRBV5-6 and TRBJ2-1, is DAGVTQSPTHLIKTRGQQVTLRCSPKSGHDTVSWYQQALGQGPQFIFQYYEEEERQRGNFPDRFSGHQFPNYSSELNVNALLLGDSALYLCASSLPPDLSSYNEQFFGPGTRLTVL.

J is TRBJ1-1 and V is TRBV7-3; D possibly corresponds to TRBD1 (6 bases). Germline V gives CDR1 SGHTA, CDR2 FQGTGA. V lost 2 bases and J lost 1, with 11 bases in between. The CDR3 consists of 15 residues. The CDR3 sequence is CASSLGGGGNTEAFF. The CDR3, as DNA: TGTGCCAGCAGCTTAGGGGGAGGGGGGAACACTGAAGCTTTCTTT.

There are a few counts of this clone. V and J are TRBV5-1 and TRBJ2-3; TRBD1 agrees at 11 bases. This CDR3 contains 17 residues. J gave up 1 base and V 0 bases, and 4 bases lay outside the gene matches. Germline-derived CDR1 and CDR2 are SGHRS and YFSETQ. CDR3 in amino acids: CASSLAPGQGGTDTQYF. In nucleotides, the CDR3 is TGCGCCAGCAGCTTGGCCCCGGGACAGGGGGGCACAGATACGCAGTATTTT.

The chain carries TRBV12-5 and TRBJ2-3; 8 bases line up with TRBD1. Germline loops: CDR1 LGHNT, CDR2 FRNRAP. V trimming: 7 bases; J trimming: 1 base; junction bases outside the gene matches: 4. This CDR3 has 14 amino acids. For the CDR3, the DNA is TGTGCTAGTGCCCTGACAGGGGGCACAGATACGCAGTATTTT. Translating gives CASALTGGTDTQYF.

V gene TRBV27 combines with J gene TRBJ2-3; TRBD1 is a possible D gene (5 bases). Looked up from germline, CDR1 is MNHEY and CDR2 is SMNVEV (reference sequence). This CDR3 region has 15 residues. V shed 1 base and J shed 2 bases, with 10 bases lying between them. In nucleotides, the CDR3 is TGTGCCAGCAGTTTATGGACATCCCCCACAGATACGCAGTATTTT. Its translation is CASSLWTSPTDTQYF.

V and J are TRBV19 and TRBJ2-1, with TRBD1 matching over 10 bases. The CDR3 sequence is 15 residues long. Germline CDR1 LNHDA, CDR2 SQIVND (reference sequence). The junction had 4 bases not matched to a gene; V was cut back by 6 bases and J by 2 bases. The CDR3 reads CASSTDRGPYNEQFF. Here the CDR3 DNA reads TGTGCCAGTAGCACCGACAGGGGGCCCTACAATGAGCAGTTCTTC.

The chain is built from TRBV27 and TRBJ1-5; D may be TRBD1 (5 bases). Germline CDR1 MNHEY, CDR2 SMNVEV (reference sequence). Trimming removed 5 bases at V and 6 bases at J, with 8 bases between. This CDR3 has 12 amino acids. In DNA, the CDR3 is TGTGCCAGCAGTGCCCAGGGTCAGCCCCAGCATTTT. Translated, it gives CASSAQGQPQHF.

This rearrangement joins TRBV5-1 to TRBJ2-3; TRBD1 might be the D (6 bases). The CDR3 sequence is 15 residues long. CDR1 SGHRS and CDR2 YFSETQ come from the germline V gene. V was pared by 1 base and J by 1 base, with 10 bases between. The DNA of the CDR3 is TGCGCCAGCAGCTTGCCTGGGGGCGGCACAGATACGCAGTATTTT. Protein: CASSLPGGGTDTQYF. The whole variable domain, remainder taken from reference TRBV5-1 and TRBJ2-3, is KAGVTQTPRYLIKTRGQQVTLSCSPISGHRSVSWYQQTPGQGLQFLFEYFSETQRNKGNFPGRFSGRQFSNSRSEMNVSTLELGDSALYLCASSLPGGGTDTQYFGPGTRLTVL.

The chain joins TRBV10-3 to TRBJ2-3; 8 bases are a match to TRBD1. The CDR3 consists of 14 residues. Germline V gives CDR1 ENHRY, CDR2 SYGVKD. With V trimmed by 7 bases and J by 2 bases, 5 bases remained unmatched. CDR3 residues: CAITGQGITDTQYF. In DNA, the CDR3 is TGTGCCATCACCGGACAGGGAATCACAGATACGCAGTATTTT.

J is TRBJ2-1 and V is TRBV9; D is undetermined. This CDR3 contains 14 residues. Germline V gene lookup returns CDR1 SGDLS and CDR2 YYNGEE. V lost 3 bases to trimming and J lost 5 bases, with 12 bases between them. The CDR3 loop is CASSGAPPDNEQFF. CDR3 DNA: TGTGCCAGCAGCGGCGCTCCGCCCGACAATGAGCAGTTCTTC.